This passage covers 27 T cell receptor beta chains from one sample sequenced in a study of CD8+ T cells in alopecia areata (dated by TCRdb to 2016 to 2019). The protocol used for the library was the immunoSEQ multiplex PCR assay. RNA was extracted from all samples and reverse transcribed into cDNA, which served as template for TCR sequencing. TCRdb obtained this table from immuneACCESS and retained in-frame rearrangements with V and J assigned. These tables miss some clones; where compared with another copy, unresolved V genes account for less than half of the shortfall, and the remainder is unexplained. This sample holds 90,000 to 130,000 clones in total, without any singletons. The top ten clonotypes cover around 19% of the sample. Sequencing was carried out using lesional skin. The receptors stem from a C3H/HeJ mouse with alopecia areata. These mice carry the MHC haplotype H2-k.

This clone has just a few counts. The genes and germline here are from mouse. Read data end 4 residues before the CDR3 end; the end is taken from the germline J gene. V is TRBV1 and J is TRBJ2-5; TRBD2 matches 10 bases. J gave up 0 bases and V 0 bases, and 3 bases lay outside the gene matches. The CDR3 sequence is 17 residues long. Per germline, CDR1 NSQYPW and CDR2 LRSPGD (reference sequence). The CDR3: CTCSAETGGVNQDTQYF. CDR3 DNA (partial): TGCACCTGCAGTGCAGAAACTGGGGGGGTTAACCAAGAC.

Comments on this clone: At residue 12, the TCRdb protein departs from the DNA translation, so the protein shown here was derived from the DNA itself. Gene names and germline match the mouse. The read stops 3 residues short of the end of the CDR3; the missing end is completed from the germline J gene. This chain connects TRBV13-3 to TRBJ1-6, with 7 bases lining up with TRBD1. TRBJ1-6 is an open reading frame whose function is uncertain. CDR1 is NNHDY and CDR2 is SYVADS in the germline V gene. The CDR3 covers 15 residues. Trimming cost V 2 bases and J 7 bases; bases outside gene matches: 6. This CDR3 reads CASSEEGARNSPLYF. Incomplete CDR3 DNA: TGTGCCAGCAGTGAAGAGGGGGCGAGAAATTCGCCC.

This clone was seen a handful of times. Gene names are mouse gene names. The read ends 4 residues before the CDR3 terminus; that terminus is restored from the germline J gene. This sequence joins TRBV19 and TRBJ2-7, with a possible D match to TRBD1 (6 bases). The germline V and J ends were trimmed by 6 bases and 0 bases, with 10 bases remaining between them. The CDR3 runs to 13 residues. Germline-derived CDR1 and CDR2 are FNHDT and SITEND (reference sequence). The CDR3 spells CASTDRSSYEQYF. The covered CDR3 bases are TGTGCCAGCACAGACAGGAGCTCCTAT.

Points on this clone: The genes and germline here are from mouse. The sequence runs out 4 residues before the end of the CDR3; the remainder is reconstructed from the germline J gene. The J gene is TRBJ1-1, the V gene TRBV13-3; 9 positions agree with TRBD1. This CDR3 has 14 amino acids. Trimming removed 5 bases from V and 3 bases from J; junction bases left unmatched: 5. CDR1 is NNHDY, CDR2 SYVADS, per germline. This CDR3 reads CASSNDRGDTEVFF. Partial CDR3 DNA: TGTGCCAGCAGCAATGACAGGGGGGACACA.

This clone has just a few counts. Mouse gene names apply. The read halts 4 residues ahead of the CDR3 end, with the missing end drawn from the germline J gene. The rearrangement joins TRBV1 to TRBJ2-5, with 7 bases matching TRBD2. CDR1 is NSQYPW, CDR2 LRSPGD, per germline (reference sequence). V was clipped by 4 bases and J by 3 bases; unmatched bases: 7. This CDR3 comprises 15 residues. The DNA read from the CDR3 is TGCACCTGCAGTGTCACTGGGGCCCCACAAGAC. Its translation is CTCSVTGAPQD. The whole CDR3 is CTCSVTGAPQDTQYF.

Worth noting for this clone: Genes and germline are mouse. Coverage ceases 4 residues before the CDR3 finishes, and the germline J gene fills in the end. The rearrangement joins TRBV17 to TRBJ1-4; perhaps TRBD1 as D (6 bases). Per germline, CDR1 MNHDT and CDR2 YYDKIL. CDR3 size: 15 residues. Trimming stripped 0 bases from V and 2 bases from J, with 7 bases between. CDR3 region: CASSRDRGSNERLFF. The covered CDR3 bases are TGTGCTAGCAGTAGAGACAGGGGATCCAACGAA.

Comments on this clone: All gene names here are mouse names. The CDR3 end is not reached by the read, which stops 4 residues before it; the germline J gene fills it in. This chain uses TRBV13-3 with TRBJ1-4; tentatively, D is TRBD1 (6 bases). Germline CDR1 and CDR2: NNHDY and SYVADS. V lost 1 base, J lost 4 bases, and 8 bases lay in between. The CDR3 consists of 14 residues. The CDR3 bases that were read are TGTGCCAGCAGTGATCCACAGGGCAACGAA. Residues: CASSDPQGNE. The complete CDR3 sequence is CASSDPQGNERLFF. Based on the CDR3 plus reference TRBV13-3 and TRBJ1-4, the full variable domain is EAAVTQSPRSKVAVTGGKVTLSCHQTNNHDYMYWYRQDTGHGLRLIHYSYVADSTEKGDIPDGYKASRPSQENFSLILELASLSQTAVYFCASSDPQGNERLFFGHGTKLSVL.

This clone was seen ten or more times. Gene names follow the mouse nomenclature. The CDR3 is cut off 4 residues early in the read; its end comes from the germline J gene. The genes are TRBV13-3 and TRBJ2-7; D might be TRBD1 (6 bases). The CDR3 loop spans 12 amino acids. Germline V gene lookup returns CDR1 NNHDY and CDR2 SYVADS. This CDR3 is CASTRGLDEQYF. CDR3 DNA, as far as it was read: TGTGCCAGCACCAGGGGATTGGAT.

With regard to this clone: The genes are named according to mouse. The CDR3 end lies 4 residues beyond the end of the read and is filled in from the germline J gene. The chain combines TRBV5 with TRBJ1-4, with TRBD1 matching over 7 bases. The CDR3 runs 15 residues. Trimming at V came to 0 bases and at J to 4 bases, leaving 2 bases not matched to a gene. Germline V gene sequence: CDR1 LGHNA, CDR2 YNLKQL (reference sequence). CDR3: CASSQEGTDNERLFF. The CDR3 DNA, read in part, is TGTGCCAGCAGCCAAGAAGGGACAGACAACGAA.

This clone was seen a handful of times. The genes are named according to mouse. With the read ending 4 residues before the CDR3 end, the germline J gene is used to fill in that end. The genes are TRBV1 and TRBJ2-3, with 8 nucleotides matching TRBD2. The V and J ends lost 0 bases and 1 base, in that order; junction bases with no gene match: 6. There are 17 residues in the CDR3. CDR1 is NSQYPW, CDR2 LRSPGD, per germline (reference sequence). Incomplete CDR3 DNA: TGCACCTGCAGTGCAGATTGGGGGGGACGAGGTGCAGAA. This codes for CTCSADWGGRGAE. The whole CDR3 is CTCSADWGGRGAETLYF. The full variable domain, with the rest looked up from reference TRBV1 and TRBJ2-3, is VTLLEQNPRWRLVPRGQAVNLRCILKNSQYPWMSWYQQDLQKQLQWLFTLRSPGDKEVKSLPGADYLATRVTDTELRLQVANMSQGRTLYCTCSADWGGRGAETLYFGSGTRLTVL.

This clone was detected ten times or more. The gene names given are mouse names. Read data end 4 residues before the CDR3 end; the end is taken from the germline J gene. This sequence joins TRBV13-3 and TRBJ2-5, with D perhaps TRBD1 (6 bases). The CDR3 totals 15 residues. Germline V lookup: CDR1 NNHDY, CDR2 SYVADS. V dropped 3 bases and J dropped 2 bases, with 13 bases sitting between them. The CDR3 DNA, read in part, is TGTGCCAGCAGTGGACGGACAGCCCTCCAAGAC. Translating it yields CASSGRTALQD. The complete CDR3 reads CASSGRTALQDTQYF. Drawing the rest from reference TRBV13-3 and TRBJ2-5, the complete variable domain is EAAVTQSPRSKVAVTGGKVTLSCHQTNNHDYMYWYRQDTGHGLRLIHYSYVADSTEKGDIPDGYKASRPSQENFSLILELASLSQTAVYFCASSGRTALQDTQYFGPGTRLLVL.

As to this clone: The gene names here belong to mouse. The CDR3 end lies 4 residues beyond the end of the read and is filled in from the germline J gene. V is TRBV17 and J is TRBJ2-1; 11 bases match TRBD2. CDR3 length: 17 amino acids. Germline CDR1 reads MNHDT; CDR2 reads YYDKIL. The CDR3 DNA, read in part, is TGTGCTAGCAGTAGAGATAACTGGGGGGGCGCGGGAGCT. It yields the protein CASSRDNWGGAGA. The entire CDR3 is CASSRDNWGGAGAEQFF.

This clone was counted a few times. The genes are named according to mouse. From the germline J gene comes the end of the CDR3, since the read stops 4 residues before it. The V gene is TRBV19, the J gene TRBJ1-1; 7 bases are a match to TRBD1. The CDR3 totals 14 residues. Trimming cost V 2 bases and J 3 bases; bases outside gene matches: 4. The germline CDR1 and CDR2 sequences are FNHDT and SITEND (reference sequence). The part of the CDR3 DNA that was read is TGTGCCAGCAGTATCGGGACAGTGGACACA. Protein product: CASSIGTVDT. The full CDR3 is CASSIGTVDTEVFF.

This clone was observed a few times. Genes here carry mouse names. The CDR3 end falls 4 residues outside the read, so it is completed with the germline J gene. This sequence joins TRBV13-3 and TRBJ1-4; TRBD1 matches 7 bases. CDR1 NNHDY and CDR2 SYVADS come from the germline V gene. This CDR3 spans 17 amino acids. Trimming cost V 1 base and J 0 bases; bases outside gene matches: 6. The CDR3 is CASSDTPGGISNERLFF. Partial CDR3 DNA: TGTGCCAGCAGTGATACTCCAGGGGGTATTTCCAACGAA.

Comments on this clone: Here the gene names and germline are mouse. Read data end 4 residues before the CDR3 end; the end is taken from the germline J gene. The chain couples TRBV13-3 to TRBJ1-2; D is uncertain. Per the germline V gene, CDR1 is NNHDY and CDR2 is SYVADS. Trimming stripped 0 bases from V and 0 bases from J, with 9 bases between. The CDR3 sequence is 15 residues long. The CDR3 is CASSDAGQTNSDYTF. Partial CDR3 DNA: TGTGCCAGCAGTGATGCAGGCCAAACAAACTCC.

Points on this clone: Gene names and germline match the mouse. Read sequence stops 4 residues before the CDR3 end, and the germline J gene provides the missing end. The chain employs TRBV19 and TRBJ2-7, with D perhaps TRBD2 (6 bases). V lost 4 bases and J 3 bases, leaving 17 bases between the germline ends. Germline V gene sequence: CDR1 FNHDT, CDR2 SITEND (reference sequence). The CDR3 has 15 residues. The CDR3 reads CASSPLAGADYEQYF. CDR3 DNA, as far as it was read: TGTGCCAGCAGTCCCCTGGCTGGGGCGGACTAT.

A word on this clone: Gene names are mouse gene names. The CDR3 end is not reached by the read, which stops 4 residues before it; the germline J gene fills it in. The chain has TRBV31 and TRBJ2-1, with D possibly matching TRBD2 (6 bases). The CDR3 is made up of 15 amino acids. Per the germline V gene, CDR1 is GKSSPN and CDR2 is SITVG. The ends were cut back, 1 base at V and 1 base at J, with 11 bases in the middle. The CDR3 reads CAWSPAWGNYAEQFF. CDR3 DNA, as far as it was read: TGTGCCTGGAGTCCCGCCTGGGGAAACTATGCT.

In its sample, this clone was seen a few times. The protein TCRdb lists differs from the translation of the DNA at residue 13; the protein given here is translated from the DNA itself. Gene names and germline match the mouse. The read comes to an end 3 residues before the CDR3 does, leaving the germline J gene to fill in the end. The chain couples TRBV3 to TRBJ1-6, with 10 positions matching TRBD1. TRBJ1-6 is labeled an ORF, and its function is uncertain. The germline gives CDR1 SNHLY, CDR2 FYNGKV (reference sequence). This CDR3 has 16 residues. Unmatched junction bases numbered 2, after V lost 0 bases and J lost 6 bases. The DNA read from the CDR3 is TGTGCCAGCAGCTTAGCGCGGGACAGGGGTAATTCGCCC. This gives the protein CASSLARDRGNSP. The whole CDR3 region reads CASSLARDRGNSPLYF.

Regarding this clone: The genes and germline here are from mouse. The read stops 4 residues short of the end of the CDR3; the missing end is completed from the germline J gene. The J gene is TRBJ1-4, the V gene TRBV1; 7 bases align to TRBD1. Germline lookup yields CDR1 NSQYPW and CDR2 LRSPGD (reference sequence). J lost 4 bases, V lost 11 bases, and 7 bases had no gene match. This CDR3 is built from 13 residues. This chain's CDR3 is CTTRGQSNERLFF. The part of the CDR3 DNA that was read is TGCACCACCAGGGGACAGAGCAACGAA.

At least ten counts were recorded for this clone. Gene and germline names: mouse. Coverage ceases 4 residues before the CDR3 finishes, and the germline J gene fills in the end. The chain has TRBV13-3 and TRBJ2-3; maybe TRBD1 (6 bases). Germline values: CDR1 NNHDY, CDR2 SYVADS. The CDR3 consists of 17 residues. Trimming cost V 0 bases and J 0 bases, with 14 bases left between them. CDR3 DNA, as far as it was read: TGTGCCAGCAGTGATGCCCCAGGGGCTTCTAGTGCAGAA. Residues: CASSDAPGASSAE. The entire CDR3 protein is CASSDAPGASSAETLYF.

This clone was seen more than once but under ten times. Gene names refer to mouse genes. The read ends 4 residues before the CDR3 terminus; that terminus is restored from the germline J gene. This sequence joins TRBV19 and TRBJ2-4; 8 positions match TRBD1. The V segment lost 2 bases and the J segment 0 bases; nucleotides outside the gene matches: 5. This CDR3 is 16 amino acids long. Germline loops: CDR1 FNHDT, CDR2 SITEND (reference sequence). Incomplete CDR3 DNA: TGTGCCAGCAGTATCCCCCAGGGGGCTAGTCAAAAC. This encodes CASSIPQGASQN. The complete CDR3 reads CASSIPQGASQNTLYF.

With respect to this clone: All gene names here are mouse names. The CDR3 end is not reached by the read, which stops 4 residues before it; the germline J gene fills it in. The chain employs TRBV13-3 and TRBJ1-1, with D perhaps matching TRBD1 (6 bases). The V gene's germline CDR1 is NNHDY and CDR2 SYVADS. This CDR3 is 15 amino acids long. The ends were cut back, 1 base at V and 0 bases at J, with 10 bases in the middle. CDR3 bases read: TGTGCCAGCAGTGATAGTCCAGGGGCAAACACA. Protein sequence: CASSDSPGANT. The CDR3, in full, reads CASSDSPGANTEVFF.

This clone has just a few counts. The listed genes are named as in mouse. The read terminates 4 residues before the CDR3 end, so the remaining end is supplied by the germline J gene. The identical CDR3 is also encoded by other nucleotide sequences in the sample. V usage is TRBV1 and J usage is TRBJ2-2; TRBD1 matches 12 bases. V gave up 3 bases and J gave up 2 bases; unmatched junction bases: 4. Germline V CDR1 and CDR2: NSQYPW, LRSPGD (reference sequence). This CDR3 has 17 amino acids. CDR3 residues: CTCSAPGQGANTGQLYF. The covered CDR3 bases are TGCACCTGCAGTGCGCCGGGACAGGGGGCGAACACCGGG. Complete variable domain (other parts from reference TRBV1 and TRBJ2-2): VTLLEQNPRWRLVPRGQAVNLRCILKNSQYPWMSWYQQDLQKQLQWLFTLRSPGDKEVKSLPGADYLATRVTDTELRLQVANMSQGRTLYCTCSAPGQGANTGQLYFGEGSKLTVL.

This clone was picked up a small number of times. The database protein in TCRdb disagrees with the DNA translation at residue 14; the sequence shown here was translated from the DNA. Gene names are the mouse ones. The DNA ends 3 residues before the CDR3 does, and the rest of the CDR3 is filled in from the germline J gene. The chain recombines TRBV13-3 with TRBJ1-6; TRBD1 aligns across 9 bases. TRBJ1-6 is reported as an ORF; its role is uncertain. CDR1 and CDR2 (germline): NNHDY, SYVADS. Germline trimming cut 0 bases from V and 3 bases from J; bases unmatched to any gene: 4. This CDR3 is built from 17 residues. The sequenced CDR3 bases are TGTGCCAGCAGTGATGGCCGGGACAGGGACTATAATTCGCCC. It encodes CASSDGRDRDYNSP. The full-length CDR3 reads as CASSDGRDRDYNSPLYF.

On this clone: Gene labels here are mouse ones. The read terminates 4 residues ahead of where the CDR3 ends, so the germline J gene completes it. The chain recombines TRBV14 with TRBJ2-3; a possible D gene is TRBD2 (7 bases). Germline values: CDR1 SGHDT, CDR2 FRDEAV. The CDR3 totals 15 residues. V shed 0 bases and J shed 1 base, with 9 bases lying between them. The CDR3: CASSFWGAGAETLYF. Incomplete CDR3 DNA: TGTGCCAGCAGTTTCTGGGGGGCGGGTGCAGAA.

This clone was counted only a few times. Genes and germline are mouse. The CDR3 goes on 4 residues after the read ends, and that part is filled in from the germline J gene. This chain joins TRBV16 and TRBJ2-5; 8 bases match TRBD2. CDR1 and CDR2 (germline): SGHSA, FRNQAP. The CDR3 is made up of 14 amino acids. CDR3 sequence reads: CASSLEGGRDTQYF. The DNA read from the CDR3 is TGTGCAAGCAGCTTAGAGGGGGGGCGCGAC.

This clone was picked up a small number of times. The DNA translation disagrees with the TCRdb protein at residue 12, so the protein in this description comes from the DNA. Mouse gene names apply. The DNA read from the CDR3 is TGTGCCAGCAGTGACCGGGACAGGGGAAATTCGCCC. This codes for CASSDRDRGNSP. The full-length CDR3 reads as CASSDRDRGNSPLYF. The gene calls are TRBV13-3 and TRBJ1-6; TRBD1 matches at 10 bases. The read comes to an end 3 residues before the CDR3 does, leaving the germline J gene to fill in the end. TRBJ1-6 is identified as an open reading frame with a role that is uncertain. V was pared by 2 bases and J by 7 bases, with 3 bases of the junction left unmatched. Germline V gene lookup returns CDR1 NNHDY and CDR2 SYVADS. This CDR3 comprises 15 residues.